The 19 T cell receptor beta chains given below trace back to one sample, sequenced in a study of a mutant IDH1 vaccine in newly diagnosed glioma. Time point in this sample: week 11, during vaccination. A single vaccine dose contained 300 ug of mutant IDH1 20-mer peptide, and topical imiquimod was used with it. The antigens these receptors bind are not known. TCRdb's copy holds only in-frame clones and misses some; the assay was immunoSEQ multiplex PCR. The sample lists fewer than 150,000 clones, roughly nine tenths occurring once. Material: PBMCs, obtained from a glioma patient whose treatment included an IDH1 peptide vaccine. The receptors were gathered from a woman in her forties or fifties with glioma.

This sequence joins TRBV9 and TRBJ2-1; 12 positions agree with TRBD2. Germline CDR1 and CDR2: SGDLS and YYNGEE. The V and J ends lost 3 bases and 9 bases, in that order; junction bases with no gene match: 13. The CDR3 covers 17 residues. The CDR3 region is CASSATSTSGSRGEQFF. DNA of the CDR3: TGTGCCAGCAGCGCTACATCGACTAGCGGGAGTCGGGGTGAGCAGTTCTTC.

This clone was seen just once. CDR3 nucleotide sequence: TGCGCCAGCAGTCAGTACCAACATTCCGGCAACACCGGGGAGCTGTTTTTT. Amino acids: CASSQYQHSGNTGELFF. The chain combines TRBV23-1 with TRBJ2-2; D remains ambiguous. TRBV23-1 is identified as an open reading frame with a role that is uncertain. This CDR3 has 17 amino acids. Deletions cut 3 bases from V and 2 bases from J, with 16 bases between.

This chain uses TRBV28 with TRBJ2-5; D ambiguous. The end of the DNA fits TRBJ2-7 better, so the J call may be wrong. This CDR3 contains 11 residues. Germline values: CDR1 MDHEN, CDR2 SYDVKM. This CDR3 is CASTTSYEQYF. In DNA, the CDR3 is TGTGCCAGCACCACGAGCTACGAGCAGTACTTC.

The rearrangement joins TRBV5-1 to TRBJ2-3; 10 nucleotides agree with TRBD2. J lost 3 bases, V lost 3 bases, and 7 bases had no gene match. The germline gives CDR1 SGHRS, CDR2 YFSETQ. CDR3 length equals 16 residues. CDR3 protein: CASSWTASGRTDTQYF. CDR3 nucleotide sequence: TGCGCCAGCAGCTGGACGGCTAGCGGGAGAACAGATACGCAGTATTTT.

The chain uses TRBV7-9 and TRBJ1-1, with D hard to call. Germline loops: CDR1 SEHNR, CDR2 FQNEAQ (reference sequence). V lost 5 bases to trimming and J lost 13 bases, with 17 bases between them. The CDR3 sequence is 12 residues long. The CDR3 sequence is CASSQEIRSLFF. CDR3 coding DNA: TGTGCCAGCAGCCAAGAAATCCGGAGCCTTTTCTTT.

This chain links TRBV19 with TRBJ1-4; D unresolved. CDR3 length equals 15 residues. Trimming removed 8 bases from V and 8 bases from J, with 21 bases in between. CDR1 and CDR2 from the germline V gene are LNHDA and SQIVND (reference sequence). The CDR3, as DNA: TGTGCCAGTTCGTCCCGGGTCCCTCCCACCGAAAAACTGTTTTTT. Its translation: CASSSRVPPTEKLFF. Based on the CDR3 plus reference TRBV19 and TRBJ1-4, the full variable domain is DGGITQSPKYLFRKEGQNVTLSCEQNLNHDAMYWYRQDPGQGLRLIYYSQIVNDFQKGDIAEGYSVSREKKESFPLTVTSAQKNPTAFYLCASSSRVPPTEKLFFGSGTQLSVL.

This clone was observed a handful of times. This chain connects TRBV5-1 to TRBJ1-5, with TRBD1 matching over 7 bases. J gave up 4 bases and V 2 bases, and 0 bases lay outside the gene matches. Germline assignment: CDR1 SGHRS and CDR2 YFSETQ. This CDR3 spans 13 amino acids. The chain's CDR3 is CASSLQGNQPQHF. CDR3 bases: TGCGCCAGCAGCTTACAGGGGAATCAGCCCCAGCATTTT.

On this clone: Other DNA variants within this sample encode the same CDR3. The rearrangement joins TRBV27 to TRBJ2-1; D not certain. The CDR3 contains 11 residues. The germline V and J ends were trimmed by 5 bases and 5 bases, with 4 bases remaining between them. Germline CDR1 MNHEY, CDR2 SMNVEV (reference sequence). The chain's CDR3 is CASSRNNEQFF. In DNA form, the CDR3 reads TGTGCCAGCAGTCGCAACAATGAGCAGTTCTTC.

This clone was recorded a few times. The rearrangement links TRBV21-1 to TRBJ2-5; TRBD2, the D gene given by the table, was not confirmed from the DNA. TRBV21-1 corresponds to a pseudogene. The CDR3 is 12 residues long. CDR3 nucleotide sequence: TGTGCCAGCACCCACTTGGAAGAGACCCAGTACTTC. Protein sequence: CASTHLEETQYF.

The rearrangement uses TRBV19 and TRBJ2-7, with 10 positions matching TRBD1. V gave up 4 bases and J gave up 3 bases; unmatched junction bases: 3. The CDR3 spans 14 residues. Germline V gene data show CDR1 as LNHDA and CDR2 as SQIVND (reference sequence). This CDR3 reads CASSRTGGGYEQYF. CDR3 in DNA: TGTGCCAGTAGTAGGACAGGGGGGGGCTACGAGCAGTACTTC.

The rearrangement links TRBV19 to TRBJ2-3; 9 nucleotides line up with TRBD1. Germline values: CDR1 LNHDA, CDR2 SQIVND (reference sequence). V was pared by 0 bases and J by 14 bases, with 6 bases of the junction left unmatched. The length of the CDR3 is 13 residues. The CDR3 region is CASSIEQGASLYF. The CDR3 nucleotides are TGTGCCAGTAGTATAGAACAGGGGGCGAGTTTGTATTTT.

The rearrangement uses TRBV13 and TRBJ1-2, with 9 bases fitting TRBD1. V trimming: 2 bases; J trimming: 7 bases; junction bases outside the gene matches: 20. The CDR3 sequence is 19 residues long. Looked up from germline, CDR1 is PRHDT and CDR2 is FYEKMQ (reference sequence). For the CDR3, the DNA is TGTGCCAGCAGCTTATACAGGGGGCAATCTTTCGGCCCGTACGGTGGCTACACCTTC. Amino acid sequence: CASSLYRGQSFGPYGGYTF.

The rearrangement uses TRBV19 and TRBJ2-5; tentative D call: TRBD1 (6 bases). The germline gives CDR1 LNHDA, CDR2 SQIVND (reference sequence). Trimming took off 6 bases at V and 0 bases at J, with 8 bases between the two ends. CDR3 size: 13 residues. CDR3 sequence reads: CASSTGYQETQYF. CDR3 nucleotide sequence: TGTGCCAGTAGCACAGGGTACCAAGAGACCCAGTACTTC.

J is TRBJ1-5 and V is TRBV19; TRBD1 matches 7 bases. The CDR3 loop spans 16 amino acids. The V gene's germline CDR1 is LNHDA and CDR2 SQIVND (reference sequence). The trim removed 1 base at V and 5 bases at J, leaving 8 bases unmatched. The CDR3 DNA reads as TGTGCCAGTAGTATAGTAGGAGGGGGCCTCTATCAGCCCCAGCATTTT. Encoded protein: CASSIVGGGLYQPQHF.

In this sample, this clone turned up once. This chain connects TRBV4-1 to TRBJ2-7; possible D gene TRBD1, 5 bases. In germline, CDR1 is MGHRA, CDR2 YSYEKL. V lost 5 bases and J lost 2, with 7 bases in between. The CDR3 spans 12 residues. The DNA of the CDR3 is TGCGCCAGCAGCGGACAAGCCTACGAGCAGTACTTC. Translation: CASSGQAYEQYF.

V is TRBV28 and J is TRBJ1-1; D is unclear. Germline CDR1 and CDR2: MDHEN and SYDVKM. The V gene lost 4 bases and the J gene lost 4 bases, with 10 bases spanning the gap. The CDR3 loop spans 13 amino acids. The CDR3 bases are TGTGCCAGCAGTTCCGCGTCAGTCACTGAAGCTTTCTTT. Its translation: CASSSASVTEAFF.

This clone was seen only once. The chain links TRBV19 to TRBJ1-3, with a possible D match to TRBD1 (5 bases). From germline, CDR1 is LNHDA and CDR2 SQIVND (reference sequence). The CDR3 spans 14 residues. V shed 7 bases and J shed 3 bases, with 13 bases lying between them. The CDR3 DNA follows: TGTGCCAGTATCGGGGGAACTAGTGGAAACACCATATATTTT. Protein product: CASIGGTSGNTIYF. Combining the CDR3 with reference TRBV19 and TRBJ1-3 gives the whole variable domain DGGITQSPKYLFRKEGQNVTLSCEQNLNHDAMYWYRQDPGQGLRLIYYSQIVNDFQKGDIAEGYSVSREKKESFPLTVTSAQKNPTAFYLCASIGGTSGNTIYFGEGSWLTVV.

The V gene is TRBV5-6, the J gene TRBJ2-4; D gene ambiguous. The germline V gene has CDR1 SGHDT and CDR2 YYEEEE. Trimming shortened V by 4 bases and J by 7 bases, and 15 bases separated the two germline ends. The CDR3 sequence is 14 residues long. CDR3 loop: CASSPRWAKNIQYF. CDR3 coding DNA: TGTGCCAGCAGCCCCCGATGGGCGAAGAACATTCAGTACTTC.

The chain has TRBV27 and TRBJ2-3; D perhaps matches TRBD2 (5 bases). V lost 6 bases, J lost 0 bases, and 13 bases lay in between. Germline V gene sequence: CDR1 MNHEY, CDR2 SMNVEV (reference sequence). There are 15 residues in the CDR3. As DNA, the CDR3 is TGTGCCAGCAGGTGGACTTACCGTAGCACAGATACGCAGTATTTT. Encoded protein: CASRWTYRSTDTQYF.